This T cell receptor beta chain was found in a study of early T cells in non-severe SARS-CoV-2 infection. Study results and limitations: Comparison of clonotypes with VDJdb favored anti-spike CD8 responses while missing private and CD4 specificities.

Regarding this clonotype: Its specificity is unknown.

Each single cDNA molecule received a unique molecular identifier. Using its own MiXCR run on the 5' RACE reads, TCRdb lists one record per CDR3 protein. The sample consists of around 58,000 distinct CDR3 sequences, about 15% of them appearing once. The input for sequencing was whole blood, taken at baseline. The clonotype was recovered from an adult who was a healthcare worker with PCR-confirmed SARS-CoV-2 infection or an uninfected control (not recorded which).

The CDR3 spells CATQTGPYNEQFF. The CDR3 coding sequence is TGCGCCACCCAGACAGGGCCCTACAATGAGCAGTTCTTC. The chain carries TRBV10-2 and TRBJ2-1; the match to TRBD1 covers 7 bases. The CDR3 runs to 13 residues. Looked up from germline, CDR1 is WSHSY and CDR2 is SAAADI. With V trimmed by 10 bases and J by 2 bases, 5 bases remained unmatched.